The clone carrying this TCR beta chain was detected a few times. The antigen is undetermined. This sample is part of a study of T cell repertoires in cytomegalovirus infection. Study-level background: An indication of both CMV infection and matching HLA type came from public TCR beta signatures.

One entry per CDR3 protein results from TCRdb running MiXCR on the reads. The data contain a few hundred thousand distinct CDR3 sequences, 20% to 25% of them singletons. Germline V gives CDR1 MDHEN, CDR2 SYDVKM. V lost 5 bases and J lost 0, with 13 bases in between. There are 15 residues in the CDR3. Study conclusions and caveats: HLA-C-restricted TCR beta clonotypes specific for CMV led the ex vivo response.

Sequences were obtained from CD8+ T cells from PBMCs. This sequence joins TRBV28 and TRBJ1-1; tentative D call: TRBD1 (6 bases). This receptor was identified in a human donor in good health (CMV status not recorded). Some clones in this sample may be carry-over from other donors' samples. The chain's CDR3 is CASSTYGQMNTEAFF. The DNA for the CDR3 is TGTGCCAGCAGTACTTATGGACAGATGAACACTGAAGCTTTCTTT. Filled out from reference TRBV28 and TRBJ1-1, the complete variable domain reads DVKVTQSSRYLVKRTGEKVFLECVQDMDHENMFWYRQDPGLGLRLIYFSYDVKMKEKGDIPEGYSVSREKKERFSLILESASTNQTSMYLCASSTYGQMNTEAFFGQGTRLTVV.